This TCR beta chain was profiled in a study of OX40 agonist ivuxolimab in advanced cancers. Here immunoSEQ multiplex PCR was the method, and the copy in TCRdb shows in-frame clones only, minus some. This table has about 100,000 clones, roughly 90% appearing once. A single count supports this clone. Germline V CDR1 and CDR2: SGHDT, YYEEEE. CDR3 size: 14 residues. V was trimmed by 3 bases and J by 5 bases, leaving 14 bases between them. The sequence was obtained from an adult with an advanced solid tumor such as melanoma, head and neck, liver or kidney cancer. The J gene is TRBJ2-5, the V gene TRBV5-6; tentatively, D is TRBD2 (6 bases). Here the sequenced sample was CD4+ or CD8+ T cells sorted from blood, taken in a trial of the OX40 agonist ivuxolimab. The CDR3 region is CASSSLLALETQYF. CDR3 sequence (DNA): TGTGCCAGCAGCTCGTTACTAGCTCTGGAGACCCAGTACTTC.